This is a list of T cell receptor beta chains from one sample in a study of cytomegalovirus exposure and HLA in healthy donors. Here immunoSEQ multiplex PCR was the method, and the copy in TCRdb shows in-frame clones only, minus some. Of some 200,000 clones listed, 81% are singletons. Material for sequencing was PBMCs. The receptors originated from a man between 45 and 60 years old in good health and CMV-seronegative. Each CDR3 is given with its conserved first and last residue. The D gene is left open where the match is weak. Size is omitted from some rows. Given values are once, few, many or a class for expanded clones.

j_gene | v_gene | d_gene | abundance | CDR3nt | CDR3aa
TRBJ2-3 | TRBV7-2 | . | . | TGTGCCAGCCTCTCTTTGGACTCGGCGCAGTATTTT | CASLSLDSAQYF
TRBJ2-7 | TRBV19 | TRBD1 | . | TGTGCCAGTAGTATAGCATGGGACAGCCCAATCTACGAGCAGTACTTC | CASSIAWDSPIYEQYF
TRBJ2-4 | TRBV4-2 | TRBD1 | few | TGTGCCAGCAGCCAAGAGGCGACAGGGGACATTCAGTACTTC | CASSQEATGDIQYF
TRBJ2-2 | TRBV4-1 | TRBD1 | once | TGCGCCAGCAGCCACCCGACAGGGGGCATATCCGGGGAGCTGTTTTTT | CASSHPTGGISGELFF
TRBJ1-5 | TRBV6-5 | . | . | TGTGCCAGCAGAGCGGGACTGGGTAAGGGGCCCCAGCATTTT | CASRAGLGKGPQHF
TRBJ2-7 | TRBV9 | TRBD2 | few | TGTGCCAGCAGCGTACAGGGACTAGCGGGGACCTACGAGCAGTACTTC | CASSVQGLAGTYEQYF
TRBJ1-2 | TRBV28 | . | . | TGTGCCAGCTGGATGAATAGCAATGGCTACACCTTC | CASWMNSNGYTF
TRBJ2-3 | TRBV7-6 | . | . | TGTGCCAGCAGCTTAGTTAACAGGGAGACAGATACGCAGTATTTT | CASSLVNRETDTQYF
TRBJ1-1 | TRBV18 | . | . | TGTGCCAGCTCACCACGGATCGAAGGAGGCACTGAAGCTTTCTTT | CASSPRIEGGTEAFF
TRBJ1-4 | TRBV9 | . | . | TGTGCCAGCAGCGTAGGGGAGGGTTATGAAAAACTGTTTTTT | CASSVGEGYEKLFF
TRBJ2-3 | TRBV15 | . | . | TGTGCCACCAGCAGAGACTCAGATACGCAGTATTTT | CATSRDSDTQYF
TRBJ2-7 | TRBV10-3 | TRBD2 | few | TGTGCCATCAGCTATACTAGCGGCTCGAGGGAGCAGTACTTC | CAISYTSGSREQYF
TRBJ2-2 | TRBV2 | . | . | TGTGCCAGCAGGAAAATGGCGGCAGACACCGGGGAGCTGTTTTTT | CASRKMAADTGELFF
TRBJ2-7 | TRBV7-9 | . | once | TGTTCCAGCAGCCCTGTCCCCTACGAGCAGTACTTC | CSSSPVPYEQYF
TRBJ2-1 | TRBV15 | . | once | TGTGCCACCAGCGGTAGCTCTAACTGGAACAATGAGCAGTTCTTC | CATSGSSNWNNEQFF
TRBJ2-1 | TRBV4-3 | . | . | TGCGCCAGCAGCCAAGGCCAAAGTGGCGGGAACGAGCAGTTCTTC | CASSQGQSGGNEQFF
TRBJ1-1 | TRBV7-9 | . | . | TGTTCCAGCAGCTTAGGGACTCTTGAAGCTTTCTTT | CSSSLGTLEAFF
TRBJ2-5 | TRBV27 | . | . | TGTGCCAGCAGTTTTACAGGGAGGGGAGAGACCCAGTACTTC | CASSFTGRGETQYF
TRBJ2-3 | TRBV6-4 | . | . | TGTGCCAGCAGTGACAACCCGGGGAGCACAGATACGCAGTATTTT | CASSDNPGSTDTQYF
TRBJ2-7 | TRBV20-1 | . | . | TGCAGTGCTGGCGAGGGCTACGAGCAGTACTTC | CSAGEGYEQYF
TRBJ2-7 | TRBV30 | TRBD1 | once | TGTGCCTGGAGTCGAGACAGGGCGCATTACGAGCAGTACTTC | CAWSRDRAHYEQYF
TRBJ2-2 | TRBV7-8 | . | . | TGTGCCAGCAGCTTGCGGGTTATCGACACCGGGGAGCTGTTTTTT | CASSLRVIDTGELFF
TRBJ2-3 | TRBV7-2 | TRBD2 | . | TGTGCCAGCAGCTTACTCGGTGCGGGGGGTGATACGCAGTATTTT | CASSLLGAGGDTQYF
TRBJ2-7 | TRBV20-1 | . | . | TGCAGTGCCGCCGAGCCCCACGAGCAGTACTTC | CSAAEPHEQYF
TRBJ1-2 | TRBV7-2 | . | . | TGTGCCAGCAGCTTATCGAGGGGTACAGGGAGCGGGGATGGCTACACCTTC | CASSLSRGTGSGDGYTF
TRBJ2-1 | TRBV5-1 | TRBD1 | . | TGCGCCAGCAGCAGGGACAGGGGAACCTACAATGAGCAGTTCTTC | CASSRDRGTYNEQFF
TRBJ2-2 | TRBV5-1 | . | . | TGCGCCAGCAGCCCCCGGAGCTTCAACACCGGGGAGCTGTTTTTT | CASSPRSFNTGELFF
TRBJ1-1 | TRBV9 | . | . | TGTGCCAGCAGCCCAAGAAGCCCATCGGAGTTAAACACTGAAGCTTTCTTT | CASSPRSPSELNTEAFF
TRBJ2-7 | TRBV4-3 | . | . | TGCGCCAGCAGCCAAGATAGTAGCCCCCGGTCCGCCTACGAGCAGTACTTC | CASSQDSSPRSAYEQYF
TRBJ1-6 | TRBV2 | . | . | TGTGCCAGTTACGACAGGCGTAATTCACCCCTCCACTTT | CASYDRRNSPLHF
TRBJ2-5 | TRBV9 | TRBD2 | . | TGTGCCAGCAGCCCCCTAGACCTAGCGGTTCAAGAGACCCAGTACTTC | CASSPLDLAVQETQYF
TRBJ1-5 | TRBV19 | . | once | TGTGCCAGTAGCGGAGGGTACTTTAATCAGCCCCAGCATTTT | CASSGGYFNQPQHF
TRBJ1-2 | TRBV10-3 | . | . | TGTGCCATCAGCCTGACCCCCGGGGGCTACACCTTC | CAISLTPGGYTF
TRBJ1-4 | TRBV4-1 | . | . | TGCGCCAGCAGCCAAGATAGTTCGGGGTTGGGGGAAAAACTGTTTTTT | CASSQDSSGLGEKLFF
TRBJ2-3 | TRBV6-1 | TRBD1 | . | TGTGCCAGCAGTGGAGGAGGGGGGACAGGGGTCACAGATACGCAGTATTTT | CASSGGGGTGVTDTQYF
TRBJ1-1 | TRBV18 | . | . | TGTGCCAGCTCATCTTGGCCGGTAGGGGACACTGAAGCTTTCTTT | CASSSWPVGDTEAFF
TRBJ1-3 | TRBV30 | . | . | TGTGCCTGGACCGCAGGGGCGTCTGGAAACACCATATATTTT | CAWTAGASGNTIYF
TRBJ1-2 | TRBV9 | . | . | TGTGCCAGCAGCCCCAGGGAAAGTGGTGGCTACACCTTC | CASSPRESGGYTF
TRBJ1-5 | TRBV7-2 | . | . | TGTGCCAGCAGCTTCGGTCCGAATCAGCCCCAGCATTTT | CASSFGPNQPQHF
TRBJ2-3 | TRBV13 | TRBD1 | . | TGTGCCAGCAGCTTAGGACAGGGGTCTAGCACAGATACGCAGTATTTT | CASSLGQGSSTDTQYF
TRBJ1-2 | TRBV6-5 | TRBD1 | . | TGTGCCAGCAGACAGGGGGCGTTGGGCTACACCTTC | CASRQGALGYTF
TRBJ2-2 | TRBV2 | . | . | TGTGCCAGCAGAAATACAGGGTTCTATACCGGGGAGCTGTTTTTT | CASRNTGFYTGELFF
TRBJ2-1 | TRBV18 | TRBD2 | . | TGTGCCAGCTCACCCACCGTAACTAGCGGGGGCAATGAGCAGTTCTTC | CASSPTVTSGGNEQFF
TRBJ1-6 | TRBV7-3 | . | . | TGTGCCAGCAGCTACGGGACACTTAATTCACCCCTCCACTTT | CASSYGTLNSPLHF
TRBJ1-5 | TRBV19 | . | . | TGTGCCAGTAGTAGTGGACTCTCTCAGCCCCAGCATTTT | CASSSGLSQPQHF
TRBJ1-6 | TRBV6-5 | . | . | TGTGCCAGCAAACCCACAGGGTATTATAATTCACCCCTCCACTTT | CASKPTGYYNSPLHF
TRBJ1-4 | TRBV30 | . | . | TGTGCCTGGAGTGGAGCGGGTTGGGGGGATGAAAAACTGTTTTTT | CAWSGAGWGDEKLFF
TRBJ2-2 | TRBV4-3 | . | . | TGCGCCAGCAGCCAGAACCAGGGAGGCACCGGGGAGCTGTTTTTT | CASSQNQGGTGELFF